This T cell receptor beta chain was identified in a study of T cell repertoires in cytomegalovirus infection. Overall study: The public TCR beta signatures pointed to both CMV infection and matching HLA type. Study-level points and caveats: It was HLA-C-restricted CMV-specific TCR beta clonotypes that dominated the response ex vivo. Summed frequency of public TCR beta families distinguished CMV carriers with the relevant HLA.

V lost 5 bases and J 2 bases, leaving 21 bases between the germline ends. Germline CDR1 reads SGHVS; CDR2 reads FQNEAQ. The CDR3 is 17 residues long. This clonotype occurred a few times. What it binds is not known. TCRdb re-called the reads through MiXCR, storing one row per CDR3 protein. The table includes approximately 100,000 distinct CDR3 sequences, 23% detected once. V is TRBV7-8 and J is TRBJ1-1; D is possibly TRBD1 (5 bases). The specimen sequenced was CD8+ T cells from PBMCs. The sequence was collected from a human donor in good health (CMV status not recorded). Some clones in this sample may be carry-over from other donors' samples. The CDR3 spells CASSKRDQGKINTEAFF. DNA of the CDR3: TGTGCCAGCAGCAAAAGAGATCAGGGCAAGATCAACACTGAAGCTTTCTTT.